This is a list of T cell receptor beta chains from one sample in a study of shared clonotypes between healthy human individuals. Data came from immunoSEQ multiplex PCR; TCRdb stores just in-frame clones and leaves some out. Of 2 million to 3 million clones detected, approximately 93% appear once; the ten largest clones hold 0.36%. Source material: naive CD4+ T cells from PBMCs. These receptors were obtained from a man between 18 and 35 years old in good health. Some clones in this sample may be carry-over from other donors' samples. Both conserved end residues are part of each CDR3. Each record gives: D gene, clone size, V gene, CDR3 protein. D genes are given only for firm matches. Expanded clones are given a class, and other clones once, few, many or no size at all.

d_gene: -
abundance: -
v_gene: TRBV6-5
CDR3aa: CASSYSQGSTGGYTF

d_gene: TRBD2
abundance: -
v_gene: TRBV4-1
CDR3aa: CASSQVAGGVTDTQYF

d_gene: -
abundance: -
v_gene: TRBV28
CDR3aa: CASSRDSLNYGYTF

d_gene: TRBD1
abundance: -
v_gene: TRBV9
CDR3aa: CASSPRGQGMSEAFF

d_gene: -
abundance: -
v_gene: TRBV5-4
CDR3aa: CASSLTGSVFEELFF

d_gene: TRBD1
abundance: -
v_gene: TRBV5-1
CDR3aa: CASSSPGQNEKLFF

d_gene: TRBD2
abundance: once
v_gene: TRBV5-1
CDR3aa: CASSWNARTSDTDTQYF

d_gene: -
abundance: -
v_gene: TRBV6-1
CDR3aa: CASSPRDQASYEQYF

d_gene: -
abundance: -
v_gene: TRBV30
CDR3aa: CAWRYQETQYF

d_gene: -
abundance: -
v_gene: TRBV2
CDR3aa: CASSETGMRRGEQYF

d_gene: TRBD2
abundance: -
v_gene: TRBV10-1
CDR3aa: CASSRSGRELEQFF

d_gene: TRBD1
abundance: -
v_gene: TRBV9
CDR3aa: CASSPRGGQMNTEAFF

d_gene: TRBD1
abundance: -
v_gene: TRBV29-1
CDR3aa: CSVEGDRDFNTEAFF

d_gene: -
abundance: -
v_gene: TRBV25-1
CDR3aa: CASTSRGNYSPLHF

d_gene: TRBD1
abundance: -
v_gene: TRBV19
CDR3aa: CATEDRVYEQYF

d_gene: TRBD1
abundance: -
v_gene: TRBV5-1
CDR3aa: CASSVPRDSEAFF

d_gene: -
abundance: -
v_gene: TRBV13
CDR3aa: CASSLQKSYEQYF

d_gene: -
abundance: -
v_gene: TRBV5-1
CDR3aa: CASSSAQDGYTF

d_gene: -
abundance: -
v_gene: TRBV5-8
CDR3aa: CASSLTEQGFNGYTF

d_gene: TRBD1
abundance: -
v_gene: TRBV27
CDR3aa: CASSWDRGHNNEQFF

d_gene: -
abundance: -
v_gene: TRBV2
CDR3aa: CASSITENGYTF